The 28 T cell receptor beta chains below come from one sample, sequenced in a study of blood T cells in healthy people across ages. Primers used in a second PCR of about 6 to 11 cycles were a sample-barcoded 5' primer and a J-beta primer mix. TCRdb reprocessed the 5' RACE reads with MiXCR, giving one entry per CDR3 protein. The table has around 1,500,000 distinct CDR3 sequences, roughly 28% seen once. The sequenced sample consisted of blood. The receptor set was obtained from a woman aged 25 to 39 in good health.

A remark on this clonotype: A read error may be the cause here, since a much bigger clone is one base away. This sequence joins TRBV20-1 and TRBJ2-5; possibly TRBD1 for D (6 bases). The J call is in doubt because the DNA end fits TRBJ2-7 better. Germline CDR1 DFQATT, CDR2 SNEGSKA (reference sequence). The CDR3 has 13 residues. The CDR3 is CSARTVQACEQYF. The CDR3 DNA sequence: TGCAGTGCCCGGACAGTTCAAGCCTGCGAGCAGTACTTC.

Only one count was recorded for this clonotype. The chain carries TRBV7-2 and TRBJ2-1, with a tentative D call TRBD2 (6 bases). The CDR3 runs to 13 residues. Germline assignment: CDR1 SGHTA and CDR2 FQGNSA. V gave up 6 bases and J gave up 15 bases, with 21 bases separating them. Written as DNA, the CDR3 is TGTGCCAGCAGTCCGGAGGGCCGGACGGACCCGTTCTTC. It is translated as CASSPEGRTDPFF.

The chain employs TRBV6-5 and TRBJ2-5; D assignment may be TRBD1 or TRBD2 (6 bases each). Per the germline V gene, CDR1 is MNHEY and CDR2 is SVGAGI. The CDR3 length is 16 residues. V was shortened by 2 bases and J by 6 bases, with 19 bases between the two germline ends. The CDR3 DNA sequence: TGTGCCAGCAGTTACGAGGGCGGAGGAGGGGGAAAGACCCAGTACTTC. Residues: CASSYEGGGGGKTQYF.

This clonotype has more than one count but fewer than ten. With a much larger clone just one base away, this may be a read error. The chain combines TRBV12-3 or TRBV12-4 with TRBJ1-2, with unresolved D. The CDR3 is 13 amino acids. The CDR3 bases are TGTGCCAGCAGCCGGTCCCCTAACTGTGGCTACACCTTC. It translates to CASSRSPNCGYTF.

The chain uses TRBV5-6 and TRBJ1-2; 12 bases map to TRBD1. The CDR3 has 16 amino acids. V trimming: 4 bases; J trimming: 4 bases; junction bases outside the gene matches: 8. Germline V gives CDR1 SGHDT, CDR2 YYEEEE. The DNA of the CDR3 is TGTGCCAGCAGCCGGGACAGGGGGCAATCGGCCTATGGCTACACCTTC. Translating it yields CASSRDRGQSAYGYTF.

A word on this clonotype: This may be a read error: a much more frequent sequence differs by one nucleotide. The V gene is TRBV10-3, the J gene TRBJ2-4; no clear D gene. The DNA end is a closer match to TRBJ2-7, so the J assignment may be wrong. This CDR3 spans 13 amino acids. CDR1 and CDR2 from the germline V gene are ENHRY and SYGVKD. The CDR3 loop is CAISEGVDYEQYF. The CDR3 DNA reads as TGTGCCATCAGTGAAGGAGTCGACTACGAGCAGTACTTC.

This clonotype was seen only a few times. The chain has TRBV5-1 and TRBJ2-1; 13 bases align to TRBD2. This CDR3 region has 16 residues. CDR1 is SGHRS, CDR2 YFSETQ, per germline. Trimming removed 1 base from V and 9 bases from J; junction bases left unmatched: 7. The DNA of the CDR3 is TGCGCCAGCAGCTTGCAGACTAGCGGGGGGTCGGTTGAGCAGTTCTTC. Protein: CASSLQTSGGSVEQFF.

This chain uses TRBV14 with TRBJ2-3, with D possibly being TRBD1 (5 bases). Trimming cost V 0 bases and J 4 bases, with 20 bases left between them. The CDR3 has 18 residues. CDR1 is SGHDN, CDR2 FVKESK, per germline. Here the CDR3 reads CASSQDRPASWGADTQYF. CDR3 bases: TGTGCCAGCAGCCAAGATAGACCGGCCTCTTGGGGCGCAGATACGCAGTATTTT.

The rearrangement links TRBV6-5 to TRBJ2-5; D gene unclear. This CDR3 comprises 16 residues. The germline CDR1 and CDR2 sequences are MNHEY and SVGAGI. V shed 2 bases and J shed 5 bases, with 18 bases lying between them. The CDR3 loop reads CASSYASWGQRETQYF. The CDR3 bases are TGTGCCAGCAGTTACGCCTCGTGGGGTCAGAGGGAGACCCAGTACTTC.

This clonotype was observed a handful of times. The germline gene is not matched at one end of the junction; a read error may be the cause. The rearrangement joins TRBV7-2 to TRBJ2-7; 10 bases match TRBD2. The CDR3 contains 15 residues. Per germline, CDR1 SGHTA and CDR2 FQGNSA. This chain's CDR3 is CAGSAAGGSSYEQYF. As DNA, the CDR3 is TGTGCCGGCAGCGCAGCGGGGGGGAGCTCCTACGAGCAGTACTTC.

This clonotype was detected a few times. V gene TRBV5-1 combines with J gene TRBJ2-7, with 9 bases aligning to TRBD1. Trimming removed 8 bases from V and 0 bases from J; junction bases left unmatched: 6. Germline values: CDR1 SGHRS, CDR2 YFSETQ. CDR3 size: 14 residues. CDR3 DNA sequence: TGCGCCAGTTGCCGGGACAGGGTCTCCTACGAGCAGTACTTC. Amino acid sequence: CASCRDRVSYEQYF.

DNA of the CDR3: TGCGCCAGCAGCCTGGGACTAGTGGGGGGCAGGGATGAGCAGTTCTTC. This codes for CASSLGLVGGRDEQFF. The chain uses TRBV5-1 and TRBJ2-1, with 8 positions matching TRBD2. With V trimmed by 4 bases and J by 8 bases, 14 bases remained unmatched. Per the germline V gene, CDR1 is SGHRS and CDR2 is YFSETQ. CDR3 length equals 16 residues.

The chain combines TRBV5-1 with TRBJ2-1, with a possible D match to TRBD2 (6 bases). Germline V gene data show CDR1 as SGHRS and CDR2 as YFSETQ. V shed 4 bases and J shed 6 bases, with 17 bases lying between them. This CDR3 is 15 amino acids long. The DNA of the CDR3 is TGCGCCAGCAGCCTCCTCGGGACTGCAATCAATGAGCAGTTCTTC. This sequence encodes CASSLLGTAINEQFF. Looking up the rest from reference TRBV5-1 and TRBJ2-1 gives the full variable domain: KAGVTQTPRYLIKTRGQQVTLSCSPISGHRSVSWYQQTPGQGLQFLFEYFSETQRNKGNFPGRFSGRQFSNSRSEMNVSTLELGDSALYLCASSLLGTAINEQFFGPGTRLTVL.

Note on this clonotype: Since a far larger clone is one base different, this is likely a read error. The V gene is TRBV7-2, the J gene TRBJ2-3; 10 bases line up with TRBD1. The junction had 1 base not matched to a gene; V was cut back by 3 bases and J by 4 bases. This CDR3 is built from 14 residues. The germline gives CDR1 SGHTA, CDR2 FQGNSA. CDR3 protein: CASSLTGGSDTQYF. The DNA of the CDR3 is TGTGCCAGCAGCTTGACAGGGGGCTCAGATACGCAGTATTTT.

This clonotype was seen many times. The V gene is TRBV4-1, the J gene TRBJ2-7; 10 nucleotides agree with TRBD1. With V trimmed by 1 base and J by 4 bases, 4 bases remained unmatched. The CDR3 is 15 amino acids. Germline CDR1 and CDR2: MGHRA and YSYEKL. The CDR3 protein is CASSQVGTGEYEQYF. CDR3 bases: TGCGCCAGCAGCCAAGTTGGGACAGGGGAGTACGAGCAGTACTTC.

A remark on this clonotype: Given a much more abundant clone one base away, this may be a read error. The chain joins TRBV29-1 to TRBJ1-2; D not resolved. This CDR3 comprises 12 residues. In germline, CDR1 is SQVTM, CDR2 ANQGSEA. The CDR3 reads CTVAYSNYGYTF. The CDR3 DNA reads TGCACAGTAGCCTACTCAAACTATGGCTACACCTTC.

As for this clonotype: Just one base apart from a much larger clone, this may be a read error. This chain connects TRBV10-3 to TRBJ2-3; TRBD2 aligns across 11 bases. The germline gives CDR1 ENHRY, CDR2 SYGVKD. This CDR3 is built from 14 residues. J gave up 5 bases and V 5 bases, and 3 bases lay outside the gene matches. The CDR3 sequence: CAISTGTSGDTQYF. The CDR3 DNA reads TGTGCCATCAGTACAGGGACTAGCGGAGATACGCAGTATTTT.

The count of this clonotype is one. This chain joins TRBV25-1 and TRBJ1-6; weak D call: TRBD1 (5 bases). V lost 1 base, J lost 0 bases, and 7 bases lay in between. This CDR3 comprises 16 residues. Germline assignment: CDR1 MGHDK and CDR2 SYGVNS. In nucleotides, the CDR3 is TGTGCCAGCAGTGAATGTGACAGCTCCTATAATTCACCCCTCCACTTT. Its protein product is CASSECDSSYNSPLHF.

This clonotype was seen only a few times. The V call is TRBV5-1, the J call TRBJ1-1, with 10 bases matching TRBD1. V trimming: 4 bases; J trimming: 3 bases; junction bases outside the gene matches: 12. Germline V gene sequence: CDR1 SGHRS, CDR2 YFSETQ. The CDR3 runs 17 residues. In DNA form, the CDR3 reads TGCGCCAGCAGCCTTGGACAGGGGGGGATAGGAGACACTGAAGCTTTCTTT. Its protein product is CASSLGQGGIGDTEAFF.

The rearrangement uses TRBV5-5 and TRBJ2-3, with D perhaps TRBD2 (6 bases). V was clipped by 2 bases and J by 1 base, with 17 bases between them. This CDR3 spans 17 amino acids. CDR1 is SGHKS, CDR2 YYEKEE, per germline (reference sequence). The CDR3 nucleotides read TGTGCCAGCAGCTTTTTCGGGGGAGCTCTTGGCACAGATACGCAGTATTTT. Translating it yields CASSFFGGALGTDTQYF.

This clonotype has at least ten counts. The chain recombines TRBV15 with TRBJ2-7; D might be TRBD1 (6 bases). Germline CDR1 reads LNHNV; CDR2 reads YYDKDF (reference sequence). The CDR3 has 13 amino acids. V lost 5 bases and J lost 5, with 13 bases in between. The chain's CDR3 is CATSVGQVNEQYF. The CDR3, as DNA: TGTGCCACCAGCGTGGGACAAGTAAACGAGCAGTACTTC.

This clonotype was observed a few times. This chain connects TRBV2 to TRBJ2-7, with TRBD1 identical over 7 bases. Trimming took 2 bases from V and 9 from J; bases not matched to a gene: 1. This CDR3 has 11 residues. Germline V gene data show CDR1 as SNHLY and CDR2 as FYNNEI. The DNA of the CDR3 is TGTGCCAGCAGTGAAAAGGGGGCGCAGTACTTC. Encoded protein: CASSEKGAQYF.

For this clonotype: At one of its ends the junction is not consistent with the germline gene, which may arise from a read error. The J gene is TRBJ2-3, the V gene TRBV4-1; 10 bases map to TRBD2. In germline, CDR1 is MGHRA, CDR2 YSYEKL. The CDR3 is made up of 16 amino acids. CDR3 in amino acids: CASSQAQAGGPDAQYF. The CDR3 DNA reads TGCGCCAGCAGCCAAGCGCAAGCGGGGGGGCCAGATGCGCAGTATTTT.

V and J are TRBV14 and TRBJ2-7; D is ambiguous. The ends were cut back, 3 bases at V and 10 bases at J, with 10 bases in the middle. The CDR3 extends over 11 amino acids. Germline lookup yields CDR1 SGHDN and CDR2 FVKESK. The CDR3, as DNA: TGTGCCAGCAGCCAGCAAGGGATACAGTACTTC. Amino acids: CASSQQGIQYF.

A few counts support this clonotype. The chain is built from TRBV6-1 and TRBJ2-4; D is possibly TRBD2 (5 bases). The end of the DNA aligns better with TRBJ2-7, so the J call may be wrong. The CDR3 sequence is 12 residues long. Per the germline V gene, CDR1 is MNHNS and CDR2 is SASEGT. The CDR3, as DNA: TGTGCCAGCAGGGATGGACTCTACGAGCAGTACTTC. Translated, it gives CASRDGLYEQYF.

This clonotype was detected a few times. The genes are TRBV20-1 and TRBJ1-5; D ambiguous. CDR1 and CDR2 from the germline V gene are DFQATT and SNEGSKA (reference sequence). The CDR3 runs 12 residues. V was clipped by 0 bases and J by 6 bases, with 6 bases between them. DNA for the CDR3: TGCAGTGCTAGAGAAAGCGGTCAGCCCCAGCATTTT. This codes for CSARESGQPQHF.

This chain links TRBV5-1 with TRBJ2-5, with TRBD1 matching over 8 bases. The CDR3 contains 13 residues. The V gene end was trimmed by 5 bases and the J gene end by 11 bases; junction bases not matched to a gene: 11. Germline CDR1 reads SGHRS; CDR2 reads YFSETQ. The CDR3 loop is CASRPGQGAEQYF. DNA of the CDR3: TGCGCCAGCAGGCCCGGACAGGGCGCTGAGCAGTACTTC.

This clonotype was found a few times. The J gene is TRBJ2-7, the V gene TRBV6-5, with D possibly TRBD1 on 5 matching bases. Germline assignment: CDR1 MNHEY and CDR2 SVGAGI. V gave up 6 bases and J gave up 3 bases, with 15 bases separating them. This CDR3 is built from 14 residues. The DNA of the CDR3 is TGTGCCAGCAGGTCCTCTCGAGACAGCTACGAGCAGTACTTC. It yields the protein CASRSSRDSYEQYF.